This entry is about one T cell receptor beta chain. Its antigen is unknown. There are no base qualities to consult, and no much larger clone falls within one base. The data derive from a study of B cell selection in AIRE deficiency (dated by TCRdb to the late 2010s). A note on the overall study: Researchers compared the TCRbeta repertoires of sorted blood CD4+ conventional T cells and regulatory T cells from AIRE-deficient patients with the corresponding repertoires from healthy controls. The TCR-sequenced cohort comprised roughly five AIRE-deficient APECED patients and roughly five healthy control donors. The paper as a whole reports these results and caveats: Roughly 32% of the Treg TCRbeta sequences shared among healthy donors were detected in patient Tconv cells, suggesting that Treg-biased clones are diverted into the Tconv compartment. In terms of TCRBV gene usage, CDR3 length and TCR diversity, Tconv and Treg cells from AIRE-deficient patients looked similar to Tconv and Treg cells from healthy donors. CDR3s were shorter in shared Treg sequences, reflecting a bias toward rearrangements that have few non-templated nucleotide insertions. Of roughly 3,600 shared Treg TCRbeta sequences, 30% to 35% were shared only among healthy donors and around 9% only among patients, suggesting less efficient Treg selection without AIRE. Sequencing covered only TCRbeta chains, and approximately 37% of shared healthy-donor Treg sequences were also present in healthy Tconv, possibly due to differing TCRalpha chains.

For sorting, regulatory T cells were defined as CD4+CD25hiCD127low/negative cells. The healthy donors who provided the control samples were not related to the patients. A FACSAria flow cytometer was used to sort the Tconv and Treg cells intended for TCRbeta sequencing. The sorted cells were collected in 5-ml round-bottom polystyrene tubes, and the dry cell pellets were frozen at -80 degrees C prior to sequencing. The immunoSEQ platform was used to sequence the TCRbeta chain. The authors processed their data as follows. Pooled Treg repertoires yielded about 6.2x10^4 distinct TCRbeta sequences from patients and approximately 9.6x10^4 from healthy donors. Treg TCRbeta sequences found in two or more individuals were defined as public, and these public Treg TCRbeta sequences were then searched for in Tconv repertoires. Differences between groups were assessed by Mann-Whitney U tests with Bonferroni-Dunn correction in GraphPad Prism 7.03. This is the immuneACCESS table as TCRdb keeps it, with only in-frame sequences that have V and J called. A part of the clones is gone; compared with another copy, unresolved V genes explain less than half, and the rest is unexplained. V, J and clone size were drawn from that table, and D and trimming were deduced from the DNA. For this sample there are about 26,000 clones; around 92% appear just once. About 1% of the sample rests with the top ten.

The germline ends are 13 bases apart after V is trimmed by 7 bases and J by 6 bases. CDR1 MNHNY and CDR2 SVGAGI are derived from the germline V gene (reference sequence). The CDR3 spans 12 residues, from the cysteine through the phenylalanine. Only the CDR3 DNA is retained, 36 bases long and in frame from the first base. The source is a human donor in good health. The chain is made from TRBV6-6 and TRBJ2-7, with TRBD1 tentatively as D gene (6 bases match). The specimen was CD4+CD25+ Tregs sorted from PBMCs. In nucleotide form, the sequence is TGTGCCAGCACGTTGAGGGGGACCGAGCAGTACTTC. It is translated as CASTLRGTEQYF.